This T cell receptor (beta chain) appears in the sequencing data of a study of blood T cell repertoires in COVID-19. Germline CDR1 is MNHEY and CDR2 is SVGEGT. Trimming left V 5 bases short and J 8 bases short, with 12 bases between. There are 13 residues in the CDR3. In the authors' methods: Amplified reference gene primers provided the basis for estimating nucleated cell counts. Assay: immunoSEQ multiplex PCR; the TCRdb copy retains only in-frame clones and omits some. D and trimming come from the DNA, and the V and J calls and clone size come from that table. The table records 50,000 to 65,000 clones, 70% to 90% of them present only once.

The rearrangement uses TRBV6-2 or TRBV6-3 and TRBJ1-4, with TRBD1 as a possible D gene (6 bases). The sample comprised peripheral blood. The sequence was collected from a man in his 70s with acute or convalescent COVID-19. The CDR3 DNA sequence: TGTGCCAGCAGTGCTCGGGACATAGAAAAACTGTTTTTT. Translated: CASSARDIEKLFF.